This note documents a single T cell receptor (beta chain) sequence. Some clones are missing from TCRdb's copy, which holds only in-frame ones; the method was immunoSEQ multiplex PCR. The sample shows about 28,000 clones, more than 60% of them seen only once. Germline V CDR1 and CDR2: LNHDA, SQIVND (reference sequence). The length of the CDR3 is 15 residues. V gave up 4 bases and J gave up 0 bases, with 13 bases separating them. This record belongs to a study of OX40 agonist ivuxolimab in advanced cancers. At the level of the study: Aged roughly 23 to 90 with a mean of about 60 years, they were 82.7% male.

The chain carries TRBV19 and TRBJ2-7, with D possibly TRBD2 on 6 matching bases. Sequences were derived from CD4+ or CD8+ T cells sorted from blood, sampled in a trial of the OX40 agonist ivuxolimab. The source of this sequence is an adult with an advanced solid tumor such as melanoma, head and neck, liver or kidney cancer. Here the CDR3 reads CASSTTGTPSYEQYF. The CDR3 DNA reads TGTGCCAGTAGTACCACCGGGACTCCCTCCTACGAGCAGTACTTC.